This entry lists 11 T cell receptor beta chains sequenced from one sample in a study of neoadjuvant anti-PD-1 for oral cavity cancer. Clones were read by immunoSEQ multiplex PCR, and TCRdb kept only the in-frame ones, dropping some. This sample carries roughly 34,000 clones, about 83% of them seen once, and the ten largest clones take 3.5%. The sequences come from PBMCs, collected before nivolumab (anti-PD-1) treatment. All receptors derive from a person aged 35 to 85 with oral cavity squamous cell carcinoma.

This clone came up once. The chain uses TRBV11-1 and TRBJ2-5; perhaps TRBD1 as D (7 bases). The ends were cut back, 1 base at V and 4 bases at J, with 16 bases in the middle. The length of the CDR3 is 16 residues. Germline V CDR1 and CDR2: SGHAT, FQDESV (reference sequence). CDR3 protein: CASSLGGGTAVETQYF. CDR3 bases: TGTGCCAGCAGCTTAGGCGGAGGGACAGCCGTAGAGACCCAGTACTTC.

The genes are TRBV19 and TRBJ2-7; D possibly corresponds to TRBD1 (6 bases). V dropped 1 base and J dropped 0 bases, with 10 bases sitting between them. In germline, CDR1 is LNHDA, CDR2 SQIVND (reference sequence). The CDR3 is 15 amino acids. CDR3 residues: CASSIVPDSSYEQYF. CDR3 bases: TGTGCCAGTAGTATAGTCCCGGACAGCTCCTACGAGCAGTACTTC.

The chain recombines TRBV12-5 with TRBJ2-1; unclear D gene. Germline V gives CDR1 LGHNT, CDR2 FRNRAP. CDR3 length: 12 residues. V was clipped by 0 bases and J by 6 bases, with 3 bases between them. CDR3 protein: CASGLVSNEQFF. The CDR3 nucleotides are TGTGCTAGTGGTTTGGTCAGCAATGAGCAGTTCTTC.

The rearrangement uses TRBV19 and TRBJ2-2; no clear D gene. The CDR3 runs to 14 residues. Germline V gives CDR1 LNHDA, CDR2 SQIVND (reference sequence). Trimming shortened V by 3 bases and J by 7 bases, and 12 bases separated the two germline ends. CDR3 nucleotides: TGTGCCAGTAGTATGCCCGGGTACGGCGGGGAGCTGTTTTTT. This encodes CASSMPGYGGELFF.

This clone was detected only once. This chain joins TRBV4-1 and TRBJ1-1, with D possibly matching TRBD1 (5 bases). Trimming left V 6 bases short and J 1 base short, with 15 bases between. The germline V gene encodes CDR1 MGHRA and CDR2 YSYEKL. This CDR3 has 15 amino acids. CDR3 protein: CASRALGRRNTEAFF. For the CDR3, the DNA is TGCGCCAGCAGAGCTCTGGGACGGCGGAACACTGAAGCTTTCTTT.

DNA of the CDR3: TGTGCCACCAGCAGATTAGGGGGGCAAGGCACAGATACGCAGTATTTT. It encodes CATSRLGGQGTDTQYF. The V gene is TRBV15, the J gene TRBJ2-3; possibly TRBD1 or TRBD2 for D (6 bases each). The CDR3 runs 16 residues. The V end was cut by 2 bases, the J end by 1 base, with 13 bases between. Germline V lookup: CDR1 LNHNV, CDR2 YYDKDF (reference sequence).

J is TRBJ2-3 and V is TRBV6-6; possibly TRBD1 or TRBD2 for D (6 bases each). This CDR3 is 14 amino acids long. V shed 6 bases and J shed 1 base, with 11 bases lying between them. Germline CDR1 reads MNHNY; CDR2 reads SVGAGI (reference sequence). CDR3: CASSMGGGTDTQYF. The CDR3 nucleotides read TGTGCCAGCAGCATGGGGGGCGGCACAGATACGCAGTATTTT.

In DNA form, the CDR3 reads TGTGCCGAAGGACCTCACAACAATACTAGCACAGATACGCAGTATTTT. Translation: CAEGPHNNTSTDTQYF. The chain is built from TRBV28 and TRBJ2-3; D is undetermined. V shed 11 bases and J shed 0 bases, with 21 bases lying between them. The CDR3 consists of 16 residues. The germline V gene encodes CDR1 MDHEN and CDR2 SYDVKM. Combining the CDR3 with reference TRBV28 and TRBJ2-3 gives the whole variable domain DVKVTQSSRYLVKRTGEKVFLECVQDMDHENMFWYRQDPGLGLRLIYFSYDVKMKEKGDIPEGYSVSREKKERFSLILESASTNQTSMYLCAEGPHNNTSTDTQYFGPGTRLTVL.

This chain joins TRBV7-2 and TRBJ2-7; perhaps TRBD1 as D (6 bases). This CDR3 has 15 amino acids. The V gene lost 5 bases and the J gene lost 0 bases, with 14 bases spanning the gap. Looked up from germline, CDR1 is SGHTA and CDR2 is FQGNSA. DNA for the CDR3: TGTGCCAGCAGCCACTACAGGGTTAACTCCTACGAGCAGTACTTC. Translation: CASSHYRVNSYEQYF.

This clone showed up just once. The gene calls are TRBV5-1 and TRBJ2-3, with 9 bases that match TRBD2. Germline V gene data show CDR1 as SGHRS and CDR2 as YFSETQ. V was pared by 4 bases and J by 4 bases, with 10 bases of the junction left unmatched. The CDR3 covers 16 residues. The CDR3 loop is CASSPALLAGADTQYF. The CDR3, as DNA: TGCGCCAGCAGCCCTGCTTTACTAGCGGGTGCAGATACGCAGTATTTT.

The chain is built from TRBV7-2 and TRBJ1-1; tentatively, D is TRBD1 (5 bases). The ends were cut back, 1 base at V and 3 bases at J, with 12 bases in the middle. The CDR3 has 15 amino acids. CDR1 is SGHTA, CDR2 FQGNSA, per germline. The CDR3: CASSLESGTDTEAFF. CDR3 DNA: TGTGCCAGCAGCTTAGAGTCCGGGACGGACACTGAAGCTTTCTTT.